This T cell receptor beta chain appears in the sequencing data of a study of shared clonotypes between healthy human individuals. The CDR3 is made up of 16 amino acids. Germline CDR1 reads MNHEY; CDR2 reads SVGAGI. J gave up 2 bases and V 2 bases, and 8 bases lay outside the gene matches. Produced via immunoSEQ multiplex PCR; TCRdb's table is partial and in-frame only. The table lists over a million clones, roughly 96% of them singletons. The chain uses TRBV6-5 and TRBJ2-7, with 8 bases identical to TRBD2. The sample taken for sequencing was naive CD4+ T cells sorted from blood. This sample's subset: CD45RA+ positively selected. The source is a man aged 25-45 years in good health. This chain's CDR3 is CASSYATSAPTYEQYF. The CDR3 DNA follows: TGTGCCAGCAGTTACGCGACTAGCGCGCCGACCTACGAGCAGTACTTC.